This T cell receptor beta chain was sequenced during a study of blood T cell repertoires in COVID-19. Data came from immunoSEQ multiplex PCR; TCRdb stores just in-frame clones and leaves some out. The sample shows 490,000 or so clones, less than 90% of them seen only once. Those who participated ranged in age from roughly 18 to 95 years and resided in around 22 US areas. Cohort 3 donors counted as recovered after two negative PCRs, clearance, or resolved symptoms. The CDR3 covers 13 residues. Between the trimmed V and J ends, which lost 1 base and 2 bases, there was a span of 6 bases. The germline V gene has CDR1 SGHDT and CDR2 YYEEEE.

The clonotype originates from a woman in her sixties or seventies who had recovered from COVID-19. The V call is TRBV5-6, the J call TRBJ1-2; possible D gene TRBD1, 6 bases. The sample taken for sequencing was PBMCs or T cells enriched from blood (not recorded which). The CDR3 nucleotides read TGTGCCAGCAGCTTGCAGGGGAACTATGGCTACACCTTC. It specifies CASSLQGNYGYTF.